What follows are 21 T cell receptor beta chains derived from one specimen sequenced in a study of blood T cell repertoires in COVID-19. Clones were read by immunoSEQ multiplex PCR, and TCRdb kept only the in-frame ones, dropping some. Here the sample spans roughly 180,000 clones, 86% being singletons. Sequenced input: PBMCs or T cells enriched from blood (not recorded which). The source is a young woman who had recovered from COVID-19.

The CDR3 sequence: CASRYQGLNQETQYF. CDR3 in DNA: TGTGCCAGCAGATACCAGGGGCTTAACCAAGAGACCCAGTACTTC. The J gene is TRBJ2-5, the V gene TRBV2, with a tentative D call TRBD1 (6 bases). The CDR3 sequence is 15 residues long. Trimming removed 6 bases at V and 0 bases at J, with 14 bases between. Per germline, CDR1 SNHLY and CDR2 FYNNEI.

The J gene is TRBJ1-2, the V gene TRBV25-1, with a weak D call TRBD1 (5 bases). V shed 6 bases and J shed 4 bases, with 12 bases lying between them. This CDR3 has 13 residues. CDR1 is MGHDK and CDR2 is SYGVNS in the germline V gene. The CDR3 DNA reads TGTGCCAGCAGCCAGCAGGGTTCCTATGGCTACACCTTC. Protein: CASSQQGSYGYTF.

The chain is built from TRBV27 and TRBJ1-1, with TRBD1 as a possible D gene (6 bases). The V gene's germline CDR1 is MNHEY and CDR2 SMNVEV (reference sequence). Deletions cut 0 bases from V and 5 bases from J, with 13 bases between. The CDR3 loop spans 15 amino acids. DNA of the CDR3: TGTGCCAGCAGTTTATCAGAGGGGGGGTTTACTGAAGCTTTCTTT. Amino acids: CASSLSEGGFTEAFF.

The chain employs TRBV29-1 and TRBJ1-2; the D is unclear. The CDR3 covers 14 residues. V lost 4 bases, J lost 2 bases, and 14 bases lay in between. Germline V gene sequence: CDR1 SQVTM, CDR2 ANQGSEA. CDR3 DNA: TGCAGCGTTGGTGTGCTACAGAAGAACTATGGCTACACCTTC. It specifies CSVGVLQKNYGYTF.

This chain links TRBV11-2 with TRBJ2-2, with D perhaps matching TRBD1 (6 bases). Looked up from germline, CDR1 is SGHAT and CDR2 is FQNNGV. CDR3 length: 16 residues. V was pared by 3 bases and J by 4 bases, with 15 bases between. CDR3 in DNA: TGTGCCAGCAGCTTTTCCGGGACAACGGTCACCGGGGAGCTGTTTTTT. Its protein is CASSFSGTTVTGELFF.

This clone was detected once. Here the CDR3 reads CASSHPGLAGGKNQETQYF. The CDR3 nucleotides read TGCGCCAGCAGCCATCCGGGACTAGCGGGAGGGAAGAACCAAGAGACCCAGTACTTC. The V call is TRBV4-1, the J call TRBJ2-5; 16 positions match TRBD2. This CDR3 has 19 amino acids. V trimming: 3 bases; J trimming: 0 bases; junction bases outside the gene matches: 7. Germline-derived CDR1 and CDR2 are MGHRA and YSYEKL.

The CDR3 coding sequence is TGTGCCATCAGGGGGACAGGGGAAAATTCACCCCTCCACTTT. This gives the protein CAIRGTGENSPLHF. The chain couples TRBV10-3 to TRBJ1-6; 10 nucleotides match TRBD1. V gave up 6 bases and J gave up 7 bases; unmatched junction bases: 3. From germline, CDR1 is ENHRY and CDR2 SYGVKD. This CDR3 region has 14 residues.

The CDR3, as DNA: TGTGCCCAGCGTTTGGCGGGGGCCGGCTACACCTTC. Translated, it gives CAQRLAGAGYTF. V is TRBV2 and J is TRBJ1-2; TRBD1 might be the D (6 bases). Looked up from germline, CDR1 is SNHLY and CDR2 is FYNNEI. There are 12 residues in the CDR3. Trimming took off 11 bases at V and 8 bases at J, with 18 bases between the two ends.

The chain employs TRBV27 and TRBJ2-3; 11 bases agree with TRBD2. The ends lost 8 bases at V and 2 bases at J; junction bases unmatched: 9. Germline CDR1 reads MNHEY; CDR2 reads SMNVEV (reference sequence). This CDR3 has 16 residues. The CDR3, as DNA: TGTGCCAGCCGCCTACTAGCGGGAGTGAACACAGATACGCAGTATTTT. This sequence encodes CASRLLAGVNTDTQYF.

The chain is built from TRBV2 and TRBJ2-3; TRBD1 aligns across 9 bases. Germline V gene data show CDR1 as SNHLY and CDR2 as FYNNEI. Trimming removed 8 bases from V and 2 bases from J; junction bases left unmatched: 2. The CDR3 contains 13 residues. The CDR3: CASGTGFTDTQYF. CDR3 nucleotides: TGTGCCAGCGGGACAGGGTTCACAGATACGCAGTATTTT.

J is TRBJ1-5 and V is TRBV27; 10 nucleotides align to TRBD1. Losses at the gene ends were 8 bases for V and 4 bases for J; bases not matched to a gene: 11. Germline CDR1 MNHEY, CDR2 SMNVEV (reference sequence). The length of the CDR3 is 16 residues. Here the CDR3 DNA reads TGTGCCAGCCAGGGTGCAGGGACAGGGGATAATCAGCCCCAGCATTTT. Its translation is CASQGAGTGDNQPQHF.

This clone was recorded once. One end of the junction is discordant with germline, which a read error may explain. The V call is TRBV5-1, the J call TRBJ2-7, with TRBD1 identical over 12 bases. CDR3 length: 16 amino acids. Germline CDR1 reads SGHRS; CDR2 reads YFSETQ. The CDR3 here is CASSLGIGTGGPERYF. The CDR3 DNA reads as TGCGCCAGCAGCTTGGGTATTGGGACAGGGGGCCCAGAGCGGTACTTC.

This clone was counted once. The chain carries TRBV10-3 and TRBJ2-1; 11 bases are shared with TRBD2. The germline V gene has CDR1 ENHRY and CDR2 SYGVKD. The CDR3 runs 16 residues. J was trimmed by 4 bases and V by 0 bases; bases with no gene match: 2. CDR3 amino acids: CAISESGLAEYNEQFF. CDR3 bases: TGTGCCATCAGTGAGTCGGGACTAGCGGAATACAATGAGCAGTTCTTC.

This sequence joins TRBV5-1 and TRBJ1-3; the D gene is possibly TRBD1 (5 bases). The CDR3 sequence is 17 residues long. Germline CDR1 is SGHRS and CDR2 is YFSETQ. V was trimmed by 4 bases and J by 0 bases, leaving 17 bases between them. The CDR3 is CASSPGGGGGSGNTIYF. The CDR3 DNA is TGCGCCAGCAGCCCCGGCGGGGGGGGAGGCTCTGGAAACACCATATATTTT. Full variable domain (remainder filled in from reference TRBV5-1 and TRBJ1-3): KAGVTQTPRYLIKTRGQQVTLSCSPISGHRSVSWYQQTPGQGLQFLFEYFSETQRNKGNFPGRFSGRQFSNSRSEMNVSTLELGDSALYLCASSPGGGGGSGNTIYFGEGSWLTVV.

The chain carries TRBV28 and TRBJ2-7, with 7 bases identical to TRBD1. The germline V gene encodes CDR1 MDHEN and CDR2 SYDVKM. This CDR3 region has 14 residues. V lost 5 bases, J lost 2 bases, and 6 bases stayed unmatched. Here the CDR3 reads CASSLPTGPYEQYF. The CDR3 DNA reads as TGTGCCAGCAGTCTACCGACAGGGCCCTACGAGCAGTACTTC.

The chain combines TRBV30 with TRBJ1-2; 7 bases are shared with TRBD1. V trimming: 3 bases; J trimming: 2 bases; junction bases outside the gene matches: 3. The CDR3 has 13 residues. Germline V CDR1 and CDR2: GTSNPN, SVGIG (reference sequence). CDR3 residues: CAWRKQGNYGYTF. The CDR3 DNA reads TGTGCCTGGAGAAAACAGGGGAACTATGGCTACACCTTC. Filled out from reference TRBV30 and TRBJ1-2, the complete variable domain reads SQTIHQWPATLVQPVGSPLSLECTVEGTSNPNLYWYRQAAGRGLQLLFYSVGIGQISSEVPQNLSASRPQDRQFILSSKKLLLSDSGFYLCAWRKQGNYGYTFGSGTRLTVV.

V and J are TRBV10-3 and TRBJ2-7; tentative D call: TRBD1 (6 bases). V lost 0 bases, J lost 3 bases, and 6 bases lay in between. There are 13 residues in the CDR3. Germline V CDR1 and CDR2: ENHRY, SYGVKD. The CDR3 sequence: CAISESTGYEQYF. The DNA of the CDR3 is TGTGCCATCAGTGAGTCGACAGGCTACGAGCAGTACTTC.

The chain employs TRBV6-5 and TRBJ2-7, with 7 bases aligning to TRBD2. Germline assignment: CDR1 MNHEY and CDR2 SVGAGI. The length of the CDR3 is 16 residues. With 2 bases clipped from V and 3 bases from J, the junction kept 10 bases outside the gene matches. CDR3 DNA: TGTGCCAGCAGTTACAGTCTGGGTGAGCGGGGCTACGAGCAGTACTTC. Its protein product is CASSYSLGERGYEQYF.

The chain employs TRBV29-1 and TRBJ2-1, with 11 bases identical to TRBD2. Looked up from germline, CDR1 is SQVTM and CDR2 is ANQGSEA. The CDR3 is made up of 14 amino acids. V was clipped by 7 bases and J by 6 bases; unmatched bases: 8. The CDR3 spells CSGLAGLEANEQFF. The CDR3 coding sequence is TGCAGCGGACTAGCGGGACTTGAGGCCAATGAGCAGTTCTTC.

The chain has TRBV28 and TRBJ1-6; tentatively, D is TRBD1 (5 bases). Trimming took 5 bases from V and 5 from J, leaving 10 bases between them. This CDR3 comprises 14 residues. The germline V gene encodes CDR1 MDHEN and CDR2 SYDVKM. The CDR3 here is CASSIDRNNSPLHF. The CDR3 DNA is TGTGCCAGCAGTATTGACAGAAATAATTCACCCCTCCACTTT.

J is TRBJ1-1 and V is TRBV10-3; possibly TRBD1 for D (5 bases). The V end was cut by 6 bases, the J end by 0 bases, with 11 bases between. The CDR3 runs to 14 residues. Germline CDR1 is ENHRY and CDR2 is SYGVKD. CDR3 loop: CAIRRGEVNTEAFF. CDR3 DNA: TGTGCCATCAGGCGGGGCGAGGTGAACACTGAAGCTTTCTTT.